By share, the clone carrying this TCR beta chain ranks as medium-sized. Antigen unknown. The sample belongs to a study of spatial heterogeneity in lung cancer. V shed 4 bases and J shed 8 bases, with 17 bases lying between them. Per germline, CDR1 LGHDT and CDR2 YNNKEL (reference sequence). This CDR3 is built from 14 residues. As to time point: sample taken at primary tumor resection. Whole-study results and caveats: Intratumoral expanded alpha and beta TCR counts were found to track tumor mutation counts.

MiXCR was run by TCRdb on the 5' RACE reads, yielding one entry per CDR3 protein. The table records thousands of distinct CDR3 sequences, 1% to 1.5% of them present only once. The chain combines TRBV3-1 with TRBJ1-2, with D tentatively TRBD1 (6 bases). The sequence came from a male donor with early-stage non-small cell lung cancer. The material sequenced was lung tumor tissue, taken at surgery. The CDR3 nucleotides are TGTGCCAGCAGCCCCTCCTACAGGGATCGGGGCTACACCTTC. Its translation: CASSPSYRDRGYTF.